The 3 T cell receptor beta chains below were found in one sample sequenced in a study of a mutant IDH1 vaccine in newly diagnosed glioma. The time point was: week 5, during vaccination. Vaccinated patients received 300 ug of mutant IDH1 20-mer peptide per dose, with topical imiquimod. The table came from immunoSEQ multiplex PCR; TCRdb's copy has only in-frame clones and leaves some out. The table has some 33,000 clones, 56% seen once. No antigen has been identified for these receptors. The sequencing here drew on PBMCs, taken from a glioma patient whose treatment included an IDH1 peptide vaccine. All receptors come from a woman aged 18-29 years with glioma.

This chain links TRBV9 with TRBJ2-1; D may be TRBD1 or TRBD2 (6 bases each). The germline V gene has CDR1 SGDLS and CDR2 YYNGEE. Trimming removed 1 base from V and 2 bases from J, with 10 bases in between. The CDR3 is 15 amino acids. DNA for the CDR3: TGTGCCAGCAGCGTAAGAGGGGGGCCCTACAATGAGCAGTTCTTC. This translates into CASSVRGGPYNEQFF.

The chain couples TRBV30 to TRBJ1-1; TRBD1 agrees at 10 bases. V shed 3 bases, J shed 9 bases, and the junction held 13 bases outside the gene matches. Germline CDR1 reads GTSNPN; CDR2 reads SVGIG (reference sequence). The CDR3 consists of 15 residues. The CDR3 loop reads CAWSVAPRQGAQAFF. As DNA, the CDR3 is TGTGCCTGGAGCGTAGCCCCGAGACAGGGGGCTCAAGCTTTCTTT.

The sample holds a few counts of this clone. J is TRBJ1-3 and V is TRBV29-1; TRBD1 agrees at 7 bases. CDR3 size: 13 residues. Looked up from germline, CDR1 is SQVTM and CDR2 is ANQGSEA. V lost 7 bases and J lost 2; bases outside the gene matches: 5. The CDR3 nucleotides are TGCAGCGCAGATACAGGGGCTGGAAACACCATATATTTT. This translates into CSADTGAGNTIYF.